The 10 T cell receptor beta chains reported below all come from one sample, sequenced in a study of blood T cell repertoires in COVID-19. Some clones are missing from TCRdb's copy, which holds only in-frame ones; the method was immunoSEQ multiplex PCR. The repertoire holds 80,000 or so clones, with roughly 90% as singletons. The material sequenced was peripheral blood. All receptors come from a man over 45 with acute or convalescent COVID-19.

The rearrangement joins TRBV2 to TRBJ2-6; the D gene is possibly TRBD1 (6 bases). The CDR3 has 17 residues. In germline, CDR1 is SNHLY, CDR2 FYNNEI. Trimming removed 7 bases from V and 0 bases from J, with 16 bases in between. CDR3 nucleotide sequence: TGTGCCAGCACCAAAAGGACAGCCAACTCTGGGGCCAACGTCCTGACTTTC. Amino acid sequence: CASTKRTANSGANVLTF.

The chain joins TRBV27 to TRBJ1-3; D gene ambiguous. The V gene's germline CDR1 is MNHEY and CDR2 SMNVEV (reference sequence). The CDR3 is 13 residues long. Trimming removed 3 bases from V and 0 bases from J, with 3 bases in between. The CDR3, as DNA: TGTGCCAGCAGTTTCAACTCTGGAAACACCATATATTTT. Translated: CASSFNSGNTIYF.

About this clone: Other DNA sequences within the sample encode an identical CDR3. The rearrangement joins TRBV12-3 or TRBV12-4 to TRBJ1-2; D is unresolved. The CDR3 has 13 amino acids. The V and J ends lost 0 bases and 3 bases respectively, with 5 bases between them. The CDR3 reads CASSLARDYGYTF. The CDR3 bases are TGTGCCAGCAGTTTAGCGCGGGACTATGGCTACACCTTC.

This clone was counted a few times. The J gene is TRBJ1-1, the V gene TRBV4-1; D ambiguous. V shed 4 bases and J shed 0 bases, with 18 bases lying between them. In germline, CDR1 is MGHRA, CDR2 YSYEKL. This CDR3 is built from 17 residues. The CDR3: CASSPGLAGYMNTEAFF. CDR3 nucleotides: TGCGCCAGCAGCCCGGGTCTTGCGGGTTACATGAACACTGAAGCTTTCTTT.

V usage is TRBV11-3 and J usage is TRBJ2-2, with D tentatively TRBD1 (6 bases). Germline V lookup: CDR1 SGHNT, CDR2 YENEEA. The CDR3 consists of 16 residues. Between the trimmed V and J ends, which lost 5 bases and 2 bases, there was a span of 15 bases. CDR3 protein: CASSPQTGINTGELFF. In DNA, the CDR3 is TGTGCCAGCAGCCCCCAAACAGGGATAAACACCGGGGAGCTGTTTTTT.

The CDR3 DNA reads TGTGCCAGCAGTGAAGCTAGCGGACTAACCTACGAGCAGTACTTC. Its translation is CASSEASGLTYEQYF. This chain connects TRBV6-1 to TRBJ2-7, with a possible D match to TRBD2 (6 bases). From germline, CDR1 is MNHNS and CDR2 SASEGT. The V end was cut by 0 bases, the J end by 2 bases, with 11 bases between. The length of the CDR3 is 15 residues.

The V call is TRBV6-2 or TRBV6-3, the J call TRBJ2-3; 7 bases map to TRBD2. V dropped 0 bases and J dropped 3; count of bases not matched to a gene: 3. The CDR3 sequence is 15 residues long. Germline V gene data show CDR1 as MNHEY and CDR2 as SVGEGT. The CDR3, as DNA: TGTGCCAGCAGTTACTCGCGGGGGAATACAGATACGCAGTATTTT. Its translation: CASSYSRGNTDTQYF.

In this sample, this clone turned up once. The chain couples TRBV13 to TRBJ1-1; TRBD1 matches at 7 bases. The germline V gene has CDR1 PRHDT and CDR2 FYEKMQ (reference sequence). The V segment lost 5 bases and the J segment 0 bases; nucleotides outside the gene matches: 3. This CDR3 region has 14 residues. For the CDR3, the DNA is TGTGCCAGCAGCCCAGGGACAGTGAACACTGAAGCTTTCTTT. It specifies CASSPGTVNTEAFF.

The DNA of the CDR3 is TGTGCCTGGAGTTTGGGGGGGGACGGACAGGGGAATCAGCCCCAGCATTTT. Its translation is CAWSLGGDGQGNQPQHF. The rearrangement joins TRBV30 to TRBJ1-5; 9 bases match TRBD1. The germline V gene has CDR1 GTSNPN and CDR2 SVGIG (reference sequence). The CDR3 loop spans 17 amino acids. V was clipped by 2 bases and J by 4 bases; unmatched bases: 12.

The CDR3 DNA sequence: TGTGCCAGCAGCCCTAGGACAGGGGGCCCTATGAACACTGAAGCTTTCTTT. Its translation: CASSPRTGGPMNTEAFF. V is TRBV6-2 or TRBV6-3 and J is TRBJ1-1; 11 positions match TRBD1. Germline values: CDR1 MNHEY, CDR2 SVGEGT. The length of the CDR3 is 17 residues. V trimming: 6 bases; J trimming: 0 bases; junction bases outside the gene matches: 9.